Below, 25 T cell receptor beta chains from the same sample are listed, as sequenced in a study of breast tumors, draining lymph nodes, adjacent tissues. In TCRdb, the multiplex PCR reads were re-called with MiXCR into one record per CDR3 protein. The table records roughly 21,000 distinct CDR3 sequences, approximately 48% of them present only once. Sequencing was done on a sample of breast tumor tissue. These receptors were obtained from a female donor with breast cancer. Some clones in this sample may be carry-over from other donors' samples.

This chain joins TRBV7-8 and TRBJ2-7, with 7 bases matching TRBD2. J was trimmed by 3 bases and V by 3 bases; bases with no gene match: 11. The CDR3 sequence is 16 residues long. Germline CDR1 is SGHVS and CDR2 is FQNEAQ. In DNA, the CDR3 is TGTGCCAGCAGCTTGACAGCCAGCGGGATAGTCTACGAGCAGTACTTC. As protein: CASSLTASGIVYEQYF.

This clonotype was seen repeatedly, ten times or more. V is TRBV11-2 and J is TRBJ2-1; 12 bases fit TRBD2. The CDR3 is 15 residues long. Losses at the gene ends were 2 bases for V and 8 bases for J; bases not matched to a gene: 4. The germline CDR1 and CDR2 sequences are SGHAT and FQNNGV. This CDR3 reads CASSLFTSGRHEQFF. The CDR3 bases are TGTGCCAGCAGCTTATTTACTAGCGGGAGGCATGAGCAGTTCTTC.

This sequence joins TRBV19 and TRBJ2-3; D might be TRBD1 or TRBD2, each matching 5 bases. The CDR3 is 17 amino acids. The V end was cut by 4 bases, the J end by 2 bases, with 19 bases between. Germline V gene data show CDR1 as LNHDA and CDR2 as SQIVND (reference sequence). The CDR3 reads CASSTAFGTEITDTQYF. CDR3 nucleotide sequence: TGTGCCAGTAGTACTGCGTTTGGGACGGAGATCACAGATACGCAGTATTTT.

This clonotype appeared many times. The chain couples TRBV19 to TRBJ2-7; D perhaps matches TRBD1 (5 bases). From germline, CDR1 is LNHDA and CDR2 SQIVND (reference sequence). V was shortened by 4 bases and J by 9 bases, with 13 bases between the two germline ends. The CDR3 has 12 amino acids. The CDR3 is CASSNQGTSQYF. For the CDR3, the DNA is TGTGCCAGTAGTAACCAGGGAACGTCGCAGTACTTC.

The chain has TRBV4-1 and TRBJ2-2; D gene uncertain. The CDR3 loop spans 11 amino acids. With 4 bases removed from V and 8 bases from J, the gap between germline ends came to 5 bases. Looked up from germline, CDR1 is MGHRA and CDR2 is YSYEKL. The CDR3 protein is CASSPAGELFF. CDR3 nucleotide sequence: TGCGCCAGCAGCCCAGCGGGGGAGCTGTTTTTT.

V usage is TRBV7-2 and J usage is TRBJ2-7, with a tentative D call TRBD1 (5 bases). V was cut by 0 bases and J by 3 bases, with 6 bases left in between. The length of the CDR3 is 13 residues. Germline loops: CDR1 SGHTA, CDR2 FQGNSA. Here the CDR3 reads CASSLAGRYEQYF. The CDR3 coding sequence is TGTGCCAGCAGCTTAGCGGGGCGCTACGAGCAGTACTTC. The full variable domain, in which reference TRBV7-2 and TRBJ2-7 provide the parts outside the CDR3, is GAGVSQSPSNKVTEKGKDVELRCDPISGHTALYWYRQSLGQGLEFLIYFQGNSAPDKSGLPSDRFSAERTGGSVSTLTIQRTQQEDSAVYLCASSLAGRYEQYFGPGTRLTVT.

This clonotype occurred once. The junction and the germline gene differ at one end; a read error may be behind it. The gene calls are TRBV6-5 and TRBJ1-2; D is uncertain. The V gene's germline CDR1 is MNHEY and CDR2 SVGAGI. The CDR3 consists of 14 residues. DNA for the CDR3: TGTGCCAGCAGTCACTCGGATTCTAACTATCGCTACACCTTC. Translated, it gives CASSHSDSNYRYTF.

Concerning this clonotype: An end of the junction does not agree with germline; a read error may underlie this. CDR3 DNA: TGCGCCTGCAGCTTGCCGGGCTACGAGCAGTACTTC. Its translation is CACSLPGYEQYF. The chain joins TRBV5-1 to TRBJ2-7; no clear D gene. Germline V gene lookup returns CDR1 SGHRS and CDR2 YFSETQ. The length of the CDR3 is 12 residues. The full variable domain, completed using reference TRBV5-1 and TRBJ2-7, is KAGVTQTPRYLIKTRGQQVTLSCSPISGHRSVSWYQQTPGQGLQFLFEYFSETQRNKGNFPGRFSGRQFSNSRSEMNVSTLELGDSALYLCACSLPGYEQYFGPGTRLTVT.

This clonotype was counted only a few times. This sequence joins TRBV16 and TRBJ1-1; D unclear. Germline CDR1 reads KGHSY; CDR2 reads FQNENV. Trimming removed 0 bases from V and 5 bases from J, with 7 bases in between. CDR3 size: 13 residues. CDR3 protein: CASSQSEFTEAFF. CDR3 DNA sequence: TGTGCCAGCAGCCAATCGGAGTTTACTGAAGCTTTCTTT. The full variable domain, with the rest looked up from reference TRBV16 and TRBJ1-1, is GEEVAQTPKHLVRGEGQKAKLYCAPIKGHSYVFWYQQVLKNEFKFLISFQNENVFDETGMPKERFSAKCLPNSPCSLEIQATKLEDSAVYFCASSQSEFTEAFFGQGTRLTVV.

In this sample, this clonotype is medium-sized. The chain recombines TRBV30 with TRBJ2-3; the D gene is possibly TRBD1 (6 bases). V lost 3 bases to trimming and J lost 4 bases, with 14 bases between them. Germline V lookup: CDR1 GTSNPN, CDR2 SVGIG (reference sequence). The CDR3 is made up of 14 amino acids. The DNA of the CDR3 is TGTGCCTGGAGACCTCGCGACAGGCCAGATACGCAGTATTTT. The encoded protein is CAWRPRDRPDTQYF.

The chain has TRBV25-1 and TRBJ1-6; D is unresolved. Germline CDR1 MGHDK, CDR2 SYGVNS. V was shortened by 5 bases and J by 5 bases, with 7 bases between the two germline ends. The CDR3 is 13 residues long. The chain's CDR3 is CASSWDNNSPLHF. The CDR3 region has the DNA TGTGCCAGCAGTTGGGATAATAATTCACCCCTCCACTTT. Full variable domain (rest looked up from reference TRBV25-1 and TRBJ1-6): EADIYQTPRYLVIGTGKKITLECSQTMGHDKMYWYQQDPGMELHLIHYSYGVNSTEKGDLSSESTVSRIRTEHFPLTLESARPSHTSQYLCASSWDNNSPLHFGNGTRLTVT.

The table lists this clonotype with many counts. Being one base from a much bigger clone, this may be a read error. The chain links TRBV19 to TRBJ2-5; 7 bases match TRBD2. V gave up 4 bases and J gave up 7 bases; unmatched junction bases: 15. CDR1 and CDR2 from the germline V gene are LNHDA and SQIVND (reference sequence). The CDR3 runs 16 residues. The CDR3, as DNA: TGTGCCAGTAGTACTGTCGGCGGGAGAATGCTGGGGACCCAGTACTTC. Protein sequence: CASSTVGGRMLGTQYF.

The table lists this clonotype with many counts. The V call is TRBV15, the J call TRBJ1-2; TRBD1 matches 8 bases. The CDR3 totals 16 residues. Germline-derived CDR1 and CDR2 are LNHNV and YYDKDF (reference sequence). V lost 1 base and J lost 8; bases outside the gene matches: 12. DNA of the CDR3: TGTGCCACCAGCAGAGCCCCTGCCAGGGGGCGATGGGGCTACACCTTC. Translating it yields CATSRAPARGRWGYTF.

This clonotype was counted many times. A much larger clonotype is one base distant, so this may be a read error. The chain has TRBV5-5 and TRBJ2-7; 7 bases align to TRBD1. The CDR3 contains 14 residues. CDR1 and CDR2 (germline): SGHKS, YYEKEE (reference sequence). V was pared by 3 bases and J by 4 bases, with 7 bases of the junction left unmatched. The CDR3 DNA follows: TGTGCCAGCAGCTCCGGGACAGCGATTTACGAGCAGTACTTC. This sequence encodes CASSSGTAIYEQYF.

In the case of this clonotype: The conserved phenylalanine or tryptophan normally closing the CDR3 is absent here, so this likely arose from a read error. This chain connects TRBV10-3 to TRBJ1-5; maybe TRBD1 (5 bases). There are 15 residues in the CDR3. Germline CDR1 reads ENHRY; CDR2 reads SYGVKD. V gave up 2 bases and J gave up 3 bases, with 11 bases separating them. CDR3 residues: CAISERWGPNQPQHL. The DNA of the CDR3 is TGTGCCATCAGTGAGCGATGGGGACCCAATCAGCCCCAGCATCTT.

In its sample, this clonotype was seen once. V and J are TRBV5-1 and TRBJ2-1, with D maybe TRBD2 (6 bases). The CDR3 covers 14 residues. The germline gives CDR1 SGHRS, CDR2 YFSETQ. Trimming removed 0 bases at V and 4 bases at J, with 8 bases between. The CDR3: CASSLGRVYNEQFF. CDR3 bases: TGCGCCAGCAGCTTGGGGAGGGTGTACAATGAGCAGTTCTTC.

This clonotype was detected ten times or more. The J gene is TRBJ2-6, the V gene TRBV28; D is unclear. With 5 bases removed from V and 1 base from J, the gap between germline ends came to 12 bases. Germline CDR1 and CDR2: MDHEN and SYDVKM. This CDR3 comprises 16 residues. CDR3: CASSRTMGSGANVLTF. CDR3 sequence (DNA): TGTGCCAGCAGTCGCACGATGGGTTCTGGGGCCAACGTCCTGACTTTC. The entire variable domain, with the rest obtained from reference TRBV28 and TRBJ2-6, is as follows: DVKVTQSSRYLVKRTGEKVFLECVQDMDHENMFWYRQDPGLGLRLIYFSYDVKMKEKGDIPEGYSVSREKKERFSLILESASTNQTSMYLCASSRTMGSGANVLTFGAGSRLTVL.

This clonotype is labeled as medium-sized. DNA for the CDR3: TGTGCCAGCAGCGTAGAAAACGGAGGGGGTCAAGAGACCCAGTACTTC. Amino acids: CASSVENGGGQETQYF. The chain employs TRBV9 and TRBJ2-5; TRBD1 or TRBD2 may be the D gene (6 bases each). Per the germline V gene, CDR1 is SGDLS and CDR2 is YYNGEE. The ends were cut back, 0 bases at V and 2 bases at J, with 14 bases in the middle. CDR3 length: 16 residues. Combining the CDR3 with reference TRBV9 and TRBJ2-5 gives the whole variable domain DSGVTQTPKHLITATGQRVTLRCSPRSGDLSVYWYQQSLDQGLQFLIQYYNGEERAKGNILERFSAQQFPDLHSELNLSSLELGDSALYFCASSVENGGGQETQYFGPGTRLLVL.

This clonotype appeared once. The chain recombines TRBV24-1 with TRBJ2-1; D is uncertain. The CDR3 is 13 residues long. Trimming left V 0 bases short and J 9 bases short, with 8 bases between. Germline V gives CDR1 KGHDR, CDR2 SFDVKD. The CDR3 sequence is CATSDLSSSEQFF. For the CDR3, the DNA is TGTGCCACCAGTGATTTGAGTAGCAGTGAGCAGTTCTTC.

As for this clonotype: One junction end disagrees with the germline gene, perhaps due to a read error. The gene calls are TRBV14 and TRBJ2-1, with D hard to call. There are 15 residues in the CDR3. From germline, CDR1 is SGHDN and CDR2 FVKESK. In DNA, the CDR3 is TGTGCCAGCAGCCACGTAACTCCCCAATTCAGTGAGCCGTTCTTC. It translates to CASSHVTPQFSEPFF.

Many counts were recorded for this clonotype. The rearrangement uses TRBV2 and TRBJ1-4; 11 bases match TRBD1. Germline lookup yields CDR1 SNHLY and CDR2 FYNNEI. This CDR3 spans 14 amino acids. V trimming: 3 bases; J trimming: 8 bases; junction bases outside the gene matches: 2. This CDR3 is CASSDGQGAEKLFF. The CDR3 DNA is TGTGCCAGCAGTGATGGACAGGGGGCCGAAAAACTGTTTTTT.

This clonotype showed up many times. The chain links TRBV20-1 to TRBJ2-2; 8 nucleotides match TRBD1. The CDR3 covers 16 residues. J gave up 9 bases and V 3 bases, and 15 bases lay outside the gene matches. Germline CDR1 DFQATT, CDR2 SNEGSKA (reference sequence). The DNA of the CDR3 is TGCAGTGCTAGTCCAGCCGCAGGGGGCACTCCCCGGGAGCTGTTTTTT. Its translation: CSASPAAGGTPRELFF.

Ten or more counts support this clonotype. The chain couples TRBV30 to TRBJ1-2; weak D call: TRBD1 (6 bases). CDR3 length equals 15 residues. CDR1 is GTSNPN, CDR2 SVGIG, per germline (reference sequence). The CDR3 nucleotides are TGTGCTTGCCCCTACCCTCTACAGGGTCCCTATGGCTACACCTTC. It encodes CACPYPLQGPYGYTF.

The V call is TRBV12-3 or TRBV12-4, the J call TRBJ2-6; 7 bases line up with TRBD2. This CDR3 is built from 18 residues. V lost 2 bases, J lost 1 base, and 8 bases stayed unmatched. CDR3 sequence reads: CASSLWGGNVSGANVLTF. DNA of the CDR3: TGTGCCAGCAGTTTATGGGGGGGAAACGTTTCTGGGGCCAACGTCCTGACTTTC.

On this clonotype: In this CDR3 the conserved last residue, phenylalanine or tryptophan, is missing, so a read error is likely. The genes are TRBV9 and TRBJ2-1, with D possibly TRBD2 on 6 matching bases. The CDR3 is 17 residues long. Germline V gene sequence: CDR1 SGDLS, CDR2 YYNGEE. V lost 0 bases to trimming and J lost 0 bases, with 13 bases between them. The DNA for the CDR3 is TGTGCCAGCAGCGTAGCGGTTAGCGGAAGCTCCTACAATGAGCAGTTCCTC. Translated: CASSVAVSGSSYNEQFL.